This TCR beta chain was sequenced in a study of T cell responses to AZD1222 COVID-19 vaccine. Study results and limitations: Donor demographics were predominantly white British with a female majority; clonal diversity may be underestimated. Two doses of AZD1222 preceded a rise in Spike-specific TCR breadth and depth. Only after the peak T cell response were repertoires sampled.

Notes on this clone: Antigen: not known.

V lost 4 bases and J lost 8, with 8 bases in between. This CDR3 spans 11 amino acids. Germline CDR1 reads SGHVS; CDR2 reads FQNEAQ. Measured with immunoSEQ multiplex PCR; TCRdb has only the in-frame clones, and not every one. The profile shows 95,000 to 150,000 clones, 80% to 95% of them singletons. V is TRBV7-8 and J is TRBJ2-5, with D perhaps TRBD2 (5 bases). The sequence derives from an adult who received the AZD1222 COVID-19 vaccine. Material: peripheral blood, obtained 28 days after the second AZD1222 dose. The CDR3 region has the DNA TGTGCCAGCAGCTCGACTAATACCCAGTACTTC. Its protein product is CASSSTNTQYF.